This TCR beta chain came from a study of cytomegalovirus exposure and HLA in healthy donors. Broader study findings: Later work showed greater clonal expansion in HLA-associated TCR beta chains than in equally common others. Accurate prediction of most subjects' HLA-A and HLA-B alleles from TCR beta sequences was reported. An analysis that came later showed most CMV-associated TCR beta chains appearing HLA-restricted.

This CDR3 has 14 amino acids. The germline V gene has CDR1 LNHDA and CDR2 SQIVND (reference sequence). V was pared by 2 bases and J by 0 bases, with 6 bases between. The study ran its PCR with 60 Vbeta and 13 Jbeta primers. Sequencing used immunoSEQ multiplex PCR; TCRdb keeps in-frame clones, though not all of them. The repertoire includes about 160,000 clones, 55% to 70% of them detected once, and around 3% sits in the top ten. This clone has just a few counts. Its antigen is undetermined. V and J are TRBV19 and TRBJ2-3; no reliable D call. This clonotype was obtained from a woman between 35 and 50 years old in good health and CMV-seropositive. The sample taken for sequencing was PBMCs. CDR3: CASSITSSTDTQYF. For the CDR3, the DNA is TGTGCCAGTAGTATAACGAGTAGCACAGATACGCAGTATTTT. The full variable domain, rest sourced from reference TRBV19 and TRBJ2-3, is DGGITQSPKYLFRKEGQNVTLSCEQNLNHDAMYWYRQDPGQGLRLIYYSQIVNDFQKGDIAEGYSVSREKKESFPLTVTSAQKNPTAFYLCASSITSSTDTQYFGPGTRLTVL.